This T cell receptor beta chain was sequenced for a study of shared clonotypes between healthy human individuals. The table came from immunoSEQ multiplex PCR; TCRdb's copy has only in-frame clones and leaves some out. The table includes some 1.5 million clones, 95% to 99% detected once. Germline V CDR1 and CDR2: GTSNPN, SVGIG (reference sequence). The CDR3 is made up of 16 amino acids. V shed 2 bases and J shed 5 bases, with 21 bases lying between them. The sequenced sample was naive CD4+ T cells sorted from blood. Noted subset: CD45RA+ positively selected. The rearrangement uses TRBV30 and TRBJ2-5, with a weak D call TRBD1 (6 bases). This clonotype was obtained from a young man in good health. The CDR3 loop is CAWSPPSWGRGETQYF. In nucleotides, the CDR3 is TGTGCCTGGAGTCCCCCTAGCTGGGGTAGGGGGGAGACCCAGTACTTC.